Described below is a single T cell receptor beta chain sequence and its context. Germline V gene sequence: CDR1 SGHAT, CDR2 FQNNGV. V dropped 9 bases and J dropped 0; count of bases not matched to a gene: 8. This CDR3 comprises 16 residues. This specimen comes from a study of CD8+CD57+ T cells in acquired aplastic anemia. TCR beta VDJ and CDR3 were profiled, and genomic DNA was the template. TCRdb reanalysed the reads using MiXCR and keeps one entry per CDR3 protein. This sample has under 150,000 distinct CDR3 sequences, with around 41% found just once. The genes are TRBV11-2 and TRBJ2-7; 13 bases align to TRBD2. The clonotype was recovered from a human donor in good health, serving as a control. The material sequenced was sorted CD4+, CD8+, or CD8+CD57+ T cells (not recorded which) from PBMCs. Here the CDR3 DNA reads TGTGCCAGTAGCCGAGGGACTAGCGGGGACTCCTACGAGCAGTACTTC. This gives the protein CASSRGTSGDSYEQYF.